The source of this T cell receptor (beta chain) is a study of blood T cells in healthy people across ages. Combining a sample-barcoded 5' primer with a J-beta primer mix, a second PCR ran for about 7 to 11 cycles. MiXCR was run by TCRdb on the 5' RACE reads, yielding one entry per CDR3 protein. The data hold about 580,000 distinct CDR3 sequences, with under 55% observed a single time. A word on this clonotype: The antigen is undetermined.

The germline V gene encodes CDR1 SGHTA and CDR2 FQGNSA. The CDR3 covers 16 residues. Isolation recovered at least 6.5 million PBMCs from every sample. Study-level results: Fewer expanded clones and more diversity marked long-lived versus aged donors.

The origin of this receptor is a man at least 80 years old in good health. The V gene is TRBV7-2, the J gene TRBJ2-4, with 7 bases lining up with TRBD2. The end of the DNA aligns better with TRBJ2-5, so the J call may be wrong. Source material: blood. The CDR3 loop reads CASSLNGGNLLGTQYF. The DNA for the CDR3 is TGTGCCAGCAGCTTAAACGGGGGGAACCTCCTTGGGACCCAGTACTTC.